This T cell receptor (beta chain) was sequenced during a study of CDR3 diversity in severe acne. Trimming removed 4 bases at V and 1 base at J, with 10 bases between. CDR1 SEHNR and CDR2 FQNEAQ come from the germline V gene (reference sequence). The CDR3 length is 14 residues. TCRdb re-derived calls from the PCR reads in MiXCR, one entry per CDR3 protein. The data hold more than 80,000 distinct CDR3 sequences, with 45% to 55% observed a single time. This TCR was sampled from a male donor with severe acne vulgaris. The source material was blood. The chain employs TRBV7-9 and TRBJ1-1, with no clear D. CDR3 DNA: TGTGCCAGCAGCTCGATCGACGGGAACACTGAAGCTTTCTTT. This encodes CASSSIDGNTEAFF.